The source of this T cell receptor (beta chain) is a study of shared clonotypes between healthy human individuals. About the research overall: Each donor contributed plates that comprised three CD4 naive, three CD4 memory, two CD8 naive and one CD8 memory.

Naive CD8 cells, CD45RO-negative and positively selected for CCR7, excluded terminally differentiated effector memory CD45RA+ cells. Within Nashville, Tennessee resided all donors, each a Caucasian adult. Germline V gene data show CDR1 as MNHEY and CDR2 as SMNVEV (reference sequence). CDR3 length: 15 residues. V lost 1 base to trimming and J lost 8 bases, with 15 bases between them. Deep was the level used in running the assay. Researchers divided each subset's genomic DNA evenly across several immunoSEQ plates. TCRdb's table, derived via immunoSEQ multiplex PCR, lists solely in-frame clones and lacks some. Here the sample spans about 2.1 million clones, 80% to 95% being singletons.

The clonotype was recovered from a man younger than 30 in good health. Some clones in this sample may be carry-over from other donors' samples. The sequenced sample consisted of naive CD8+ T cells from PBMCs. The chain joins TRBV27 to TRBJ2-1; the D is unclear. CDR3 loop: CASSLYLDARHEQFF. The CDR3, as DNA: TGTGCCAGCAGTTTATATCTAGATGCTCGCCATGAGCAGTTCTTC.